This TCR beta chain was found in a study of identical twins. Study-level points and caveats: The abundant beta clonotypes from cord blood had fewer insertions, and memory repertoires had none of this.

V lost 1 base and J 3 bases, leaving 7 bases between the germline ends. The CDR3 sequence is 14 residues long. Germline V gene lookup returns CDR1 LNHNV and CDR2 YYDKDF (reference sequence). TCRdb passed the 5' RACE reads through MiXCR, listing each CDR3 protein once. This table holds hundreds of thousands of distinct CDR3 sequences, about 9.4% found once. About this clonotype itself: Its antigen is not known.

These data were also reused for a study on yellow fever vaccine responses in identical twins.

The TCR sequence derives from a woman under 30 in good health. Sequenced input: PBMCs. The chain recombines TRBV15 with TRBJ2-1; D is unresolved. The CDR3 nucleotides read TGTGCCACCAGCAGAGCTAACAGCTACAATGAGCAGTTCTTC. It codes for CATSRANSYNEQFF. The variable domain in full, completed from reference TRBV15 and TRBJ2-1, reads DAMVIQNPRYQVTQFGKPVTLSCSQTLNHNVMYWYQQKSSQAPKLLFHYYDKDFNNEADTPDNFQSRRPNTSFCFLDIRSPGLGDTAMYLCATSRANSYNEQFFGPGTRLTVL.